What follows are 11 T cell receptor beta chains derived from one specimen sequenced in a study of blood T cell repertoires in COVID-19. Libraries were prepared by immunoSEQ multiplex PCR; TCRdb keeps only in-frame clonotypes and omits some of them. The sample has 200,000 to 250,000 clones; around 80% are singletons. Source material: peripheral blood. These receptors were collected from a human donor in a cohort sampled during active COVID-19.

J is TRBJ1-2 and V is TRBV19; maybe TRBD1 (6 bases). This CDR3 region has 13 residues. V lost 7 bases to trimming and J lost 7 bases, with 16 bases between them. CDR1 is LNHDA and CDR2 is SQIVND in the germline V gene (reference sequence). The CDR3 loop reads CASKFGEGGGYTF. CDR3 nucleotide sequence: TGTGCCAGTAAATTCGGGGAAGGGGGTGGCTACACCTTC.

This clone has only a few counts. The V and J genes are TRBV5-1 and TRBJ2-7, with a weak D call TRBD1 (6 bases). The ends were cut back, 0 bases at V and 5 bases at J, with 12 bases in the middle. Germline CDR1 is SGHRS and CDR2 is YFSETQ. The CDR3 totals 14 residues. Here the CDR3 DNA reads TGCGCCAGCAGCTTGGGTGCAGGGGTCCACGAGCAGTACTTC. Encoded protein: CASSLGAGVHEQYF.

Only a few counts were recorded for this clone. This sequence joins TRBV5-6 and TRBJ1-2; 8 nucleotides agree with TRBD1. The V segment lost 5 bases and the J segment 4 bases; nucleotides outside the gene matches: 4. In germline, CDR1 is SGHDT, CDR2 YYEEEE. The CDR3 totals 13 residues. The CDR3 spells CASRHRGGYGYTF. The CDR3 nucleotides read TGTGCCAGCAGGCACAGGGGGGGCTATGGCTACACCTTC.

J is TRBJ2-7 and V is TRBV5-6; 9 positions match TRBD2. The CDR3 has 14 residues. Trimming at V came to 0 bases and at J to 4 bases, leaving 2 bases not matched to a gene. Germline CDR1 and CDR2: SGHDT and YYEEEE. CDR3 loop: CASSLDSGRYEQYF. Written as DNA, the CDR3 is TGTGCCAGCAGCTTGGATAGCGGGAGATACGAGCAGTACTTC.

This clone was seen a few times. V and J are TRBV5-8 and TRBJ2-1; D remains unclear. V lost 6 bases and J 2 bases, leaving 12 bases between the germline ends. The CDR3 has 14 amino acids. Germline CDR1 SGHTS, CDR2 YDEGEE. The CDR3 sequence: CASNPGNPYNEQFF. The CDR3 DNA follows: TGTGCCAGCAACCCAGGCAACCCCTACAATGAGCAGTTCTTC.

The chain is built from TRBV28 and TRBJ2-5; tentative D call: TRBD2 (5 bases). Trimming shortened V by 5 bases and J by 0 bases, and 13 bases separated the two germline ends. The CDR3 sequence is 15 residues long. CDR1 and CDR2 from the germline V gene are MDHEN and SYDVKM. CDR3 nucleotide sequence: TGTGCCAGCAGTCTATTTCGGACTGACCAAGAGACCCAGTACTTC. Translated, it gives CASSLFRTDQETQYF.

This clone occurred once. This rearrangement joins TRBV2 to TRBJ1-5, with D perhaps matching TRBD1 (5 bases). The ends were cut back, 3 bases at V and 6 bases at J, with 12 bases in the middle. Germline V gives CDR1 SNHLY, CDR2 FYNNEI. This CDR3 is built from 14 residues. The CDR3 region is CASSEGGAGQPQHF. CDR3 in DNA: TGTGCCAGCAGTGAGGGAGGGGCGGGTCAGCCCCAGCATTTT.

CDR3 amino acids: CASSLTGQANGKTQYF. CDR3 sequence (DNA): TGTGCCAGCAGCTTAACTGGACAGGCGAACGGGAAGACCCAGTACTTC. The chain uses TRBV7-3 and TRBJ2-5; 7 bases are a match to TRBD1. The CDR3 has 16 amino acids. Looked up from germline, CDR1 is SGHTA and CDR2 is FQGTGA. Losses at the gene ends were 0 bases for V and 6 bases for J; bases not matched to a gene: 10.

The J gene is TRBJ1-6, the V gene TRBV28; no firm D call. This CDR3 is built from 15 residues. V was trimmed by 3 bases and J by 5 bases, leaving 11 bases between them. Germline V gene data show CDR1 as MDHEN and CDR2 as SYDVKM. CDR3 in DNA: TGTGCCAGCAGTTTGATGGCAGATAATAATTCACCCCTCCACTTT. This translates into CASSLMADNNSPLHF.

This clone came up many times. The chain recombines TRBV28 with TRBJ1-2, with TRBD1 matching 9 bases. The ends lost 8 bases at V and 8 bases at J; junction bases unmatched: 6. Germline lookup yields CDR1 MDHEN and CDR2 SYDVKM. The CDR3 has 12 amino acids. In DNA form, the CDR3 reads TGTGCCAGCCTACAGGGGGCGCAGGGCTACACCTTC. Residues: CASLQGAQGYTF.

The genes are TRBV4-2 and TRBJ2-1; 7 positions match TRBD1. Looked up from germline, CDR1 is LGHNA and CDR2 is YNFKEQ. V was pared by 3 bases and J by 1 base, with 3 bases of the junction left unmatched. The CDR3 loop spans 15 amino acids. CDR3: CASSQGQISYNEQFF. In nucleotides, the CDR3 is TGTGCCAGCAGCCAGGGACAGATATCCTACAATGAGCAGTTCTTC.